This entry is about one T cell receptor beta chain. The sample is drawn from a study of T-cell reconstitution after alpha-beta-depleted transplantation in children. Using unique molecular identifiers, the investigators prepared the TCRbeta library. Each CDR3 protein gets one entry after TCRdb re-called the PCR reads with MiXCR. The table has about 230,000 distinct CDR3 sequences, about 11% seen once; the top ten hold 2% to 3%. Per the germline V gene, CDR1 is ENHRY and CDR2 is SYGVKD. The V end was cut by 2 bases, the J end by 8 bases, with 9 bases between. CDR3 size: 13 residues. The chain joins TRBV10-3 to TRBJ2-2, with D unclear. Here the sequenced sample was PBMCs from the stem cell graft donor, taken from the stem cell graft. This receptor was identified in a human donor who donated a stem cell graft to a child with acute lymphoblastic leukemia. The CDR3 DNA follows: TGTGCCATCAGTGAGGTCCGCAGGGGGGAGCTGTTTTTT. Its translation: CAISEVRRGELFF.